This T cell receptor (beta chain) was sequenced for a study of persistence of HIV-infected CD4 T cells. An overlapping HIV-1 Gag peptide pool stimulated these cells at about 0.91 ug/peptide/mL. CD40L-negative CD69-negative CD45RO-high memory CD4+ T cells were sorted as populations depleted of antigen-responding cells. Before stimulation, PBMCs underwent CD8+ T cell depletion. There are 14 residues in the CDR3. Trimming took 1 base from V and 2 from J, leaving 8 bases between them. Germline CDR1 and CDR2: LGHDT and YNNKEL (reference sequence). Worth noting for this clone: No antigen is known for it.

Sequencing used immunoSEQ version 4 in survey mode. This table comes from immunoSEQ multiplex PCR, and its TCRdb copy is limited to in-frame clones, with some not included. The data contain 30,000 to 45,000 clones, 82% of them singletons. The sample here was cultured CD4+ T cells from PBMCs, taken from a patient who received antiretroviral therapy. The TCR sequence derives from an adult with HIV. The donor label of this sample is uncertain. The chain links TRBV3-1 (or the pseudogene TRBV3-2) to TRBJ1-2; unclear D gene. In DNA form, the CDR3 reads TGTGCCAGCAGCCAAGGTACCAGAAACTATGGCTACACCTTC. Amino acid sequence: CASSQGTRNYGYTF.